Listed below are T cell receptor beta chains from one sample, sequenced in a study of T-cell memory formation after mild COVID-19. TCRdb used MiXCR to reprocess the 5' RACE reads, holding one entry per CDR3 protein. Of 300,000 or so distinct CDR3 sequences in the sample, 15% to 20% were seen once. Sequencing was done on a sample of PBMCs or a T cell subset sorted from them (not recorded which). The receptor set was obtained from a man younger than 35 who had mild COVID-19 (a few samples of this study predate the infection). Cell type and time point are not known. Each CDR3 is given with its conserved first and last residue. The order of the fields is D gene, J gene, clone size, V gene, CDR3 protein, CDR3 DNA. The D gene is left open where the match is weak. Part of the rows lack a size; the others show once, few, many or a class for expanded clones.

d_gene: NA
j_gene: TRBJ2-4
abundance: NA
v_gene: TRBV4-1
CDR3aa: CASSPPGWGGLNIQYF
CDR3nt: TGCGCCAGCAGCCCTCCCGGGTGGGGGGGCCTAAACATTCAGTACTTC

d_gene: NA
j_gene: TRBJ1-2
abundance: NA
v_gene: TRBV2
CDR3aa: CASSEVGDYTF
CDR3nt: TGTGCCAGCAGTGAAGTGGGGGACTACACCTTC

d_gene: TRBD2
j_gene: TRBJ2-3
abundance: NA
v_gene: TRBV12-3/TRBV12-4
CDR3aa: CASSFRSSGGRSTYTQYF
CDR3nt: TGTGCCAGCAGTTTCCGGTCTAGCGGGGGGCGTAGCACATATACGCAGTATTTT

d_gene: NA
j_gene: TRBJ1-1
abundance: few
v_gene: TRBV20-1
CDR3aa: CSARDDRNTEAFF
CDR3nt: TGCAGTGCTAGAGATGACAGGAACACTGAAGCTTTCTTT

d_gene: NA
j_gene: TRBJ2-1
abundance: few
v_gene: TRBV12-3/TRBV12-4
CDR3aa: CASSSAPGSNEQFF
CDR3nt: TGTGCCAGCAGTTCAGCCCCCGGAAGCAATGAGCAGTTCTTC

d_gene: NA
j_gene: TRBJ1-1
abundance: few
v_gene: TRBV7-2
CDR3aa: CASSLQGWSAEAFF
CDR3nt: TGTGCCAGCAGCTTACAGGGGTGGAGCGCTGAAGCTTTCTTT

d_gene: TRBD1
j_gene: TRBJ1-2
abundance: many
v_gene: TRBV5-1
CDR3aa: CASSYDSGGGGGYTF
CDR3nt: TGCGCCAGCAGCTACGATTCAGGGGGCGGAGGTGGCTACACCTTC

d_gene: NA
j_gene: TRBJ2-5
abundance: NA
v_gene: TRBV20-1
CDR3aa: CSASIGTTPGETQYF
CDR3nt: TGCAGTGCTAGCATCGGGACCACGCCGGGAGAGACCCAGTACTTC

d_gene: NA
j_gene: TRBJ1-1
abundance: NA
v_gene: TRBV12-3/TRBV12-4
CDR3aa: CASSFRERPNTEAFF
CDR3nt: TGTGCCAGCAGTTTTCGAGAACGGCCGAACACTGAAGCTTTCTTT

d_gene: NA
j_gene: TRBJ1-2
abundance: NA
v_gene: TRBV21-1
CDR3aa: CASIIDRGYGYTF
CDR3nt: TGTGCCAGCATCATTGACAGGGGCTATGGCTACACCTTC

d_gene: NA
j_gene: TRBJ2-7
abundance: NA
v_gene: TRBV9
CDR3aa: CASSPSGYEQYF
CDR3nt: TGTGCCAGCAGCCCCTCGGGCTACGAGCAGTACTTC

d_gene: NA
j_gene: TRBJ2-3
abundance: NA
v_gene: TRBV29-1
CDR3aa: CSVEWGGVADTQYF
CDR3nt: TGCAGCGTTGAATGGGGGGGCGTCGCAGATACGCAGTATTTT

d_gene: TRBD1
j_gene: TRBJ2-2
abundance: few
v_gene: TRBV11-2
CDR3aa: CASSLVGGQVIGELFF
CDR3nt: TGTGCCAGCAGCTTAGTAGGGGGACAGGTCATCGGGGAGCTGTTTTTT

d_gene: NA
j_gene: TRBJ1-1
abundance: NA
v_gene: TRBV2
CDR3aa: CASRVRFEGTEAFF
CDR3nt: TGTGCCAGCAGGGTCCGGTTTGAGGGCACTGAAGCTTTCTTT

d_gene: TRBD1
j_gene: TRBJ2-7
abundance: few
v_gene: TRBV5-6
CDR3aa: CASSFDRTGVNEQYF
CDR3nt: TGTGCCAGCAGCTTCGACCGGACAGGGGTGAACGAGCAGTACTTC

d_gene: NA
j_gene: TRBJ2-5
abundance: few
v_gene: TRBV7-3
CDR3aa: CASSRGGDPETQYF
CDR3nt: TGTGCCAGCAGCCGAGGGGGGGATCCTGAGACCCAGTACTTC

d_gene: NA
j_gene: TRBJ1-1
abundance: few
v_gene: TRBV10-3
CDR3aa: CAISESILTEAFF
CDR3nt: TGTGCCATCAGTGAGTCGATTCTCACTGAAGCTTTCTTT

d_gene: NA
j_gene: TRBJ1-1
abundance: few
v_gene: TRBV20-1
CDR3aa: CSASFSRLGTEAFF
CDR3nt: TGCAGTGCTAGTTTCTCCCGGTTGGGCACTGAAGCTTTCTTT

d_gene: NA
j_gene: TRBJ2-7
abundance: many
v_gene: TRBV20-1
CDR3aa: CSAKRQLSYEQYF
CDR3nt: TGCAGTGCTAAAAGACAGCTCTCCTACGAGCAGTACTTC

d_gene: NA
j_gene: TRBJ2-3
abundance: many
v_gene: TRBV6-5
CDR3aa: CASSLTGFGDTQYF
CDR3nt: TGTGCCAGCAGTCTTACAGGATTTGGAGATACGCAGTATTTT

d_gene: TRBD1
j_gene: TRBJ2-2
abundance: NA
v_gene: TRBV20-1
CDR3aa: CSARGGQGYRELFF
CDR3nt: TGCAGTGCTAGAGGGGGACAGGGGTACCGGGAGCTGTTTTTT

d_gene: NA
j_gene: TRBJ2-7
abundance: NA
v_gene: TRBV4-3
CDR3aa: CASSQDPTGYEQYF
CDR3nt: TGCGCCAGCAGCCAAGACCCCACGGGCTACGAGCAGTACTTC

d_gene: NA
j_gene: TRBJ1-1
abundance: NA
v_gene: TRBV2
CDR3aa: CASSESSAPFTEAFF
CDR3nt: TGTGCCAGCAGTGAATCGTCAGCTCCTTTCACTGAAGCTTTCTTT

d_gene: NA
j_gene: TRBJ2-3
abundance: NA
v_gene: TRBV20-1
CDR3aa: CSARGGAGSTDTQYF
CDR3nt: TGCAGTGCTAGAGGGGGGGCAGGTAGCACAGATACGCAGTATTTT

d_gene: NA
j_gene: TRBJ2-3
abundance: many
v_gene: TRBV29-1
CDR3aa: CSGLRRDTQYF
CDR3nt: TGCAGCGGGCTGCGTAGGGATACGCAGTATTTT

d_gene: NA
j_gene: TRBJ2-5
abundance: few
v_gene: TRBV2
CDR3aa: CASSVSEETQYF
CDR3nt: TGTGCCAGCAGTGTAAGCGAAGAGACCCAGTACTTC